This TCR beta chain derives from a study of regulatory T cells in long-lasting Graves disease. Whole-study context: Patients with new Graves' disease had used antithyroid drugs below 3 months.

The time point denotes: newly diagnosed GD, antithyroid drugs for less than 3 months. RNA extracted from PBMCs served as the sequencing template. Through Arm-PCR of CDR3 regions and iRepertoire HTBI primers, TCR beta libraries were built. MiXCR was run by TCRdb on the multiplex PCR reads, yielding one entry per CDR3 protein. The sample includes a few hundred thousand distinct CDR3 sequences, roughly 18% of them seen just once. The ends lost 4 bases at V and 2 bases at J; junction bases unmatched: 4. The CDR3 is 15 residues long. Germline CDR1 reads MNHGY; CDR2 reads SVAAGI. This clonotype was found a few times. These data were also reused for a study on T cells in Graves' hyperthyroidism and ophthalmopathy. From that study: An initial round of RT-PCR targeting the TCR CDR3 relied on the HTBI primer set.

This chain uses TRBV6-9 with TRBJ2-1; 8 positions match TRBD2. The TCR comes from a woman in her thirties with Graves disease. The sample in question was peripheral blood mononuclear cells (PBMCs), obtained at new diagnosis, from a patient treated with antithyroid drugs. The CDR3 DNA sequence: TGTGCCAGCAGTTTCTTAGCGGGGACCTACAATGAGCAGTTCTTC. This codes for CASSFLAGTYNEQFF.